Listed below are T cell receptor beta chains from one sample, sequenced in a study of molecular identifiers for immune sequencing clone quantification. TCRdb re-derived calls from the PCR reads in MiXCR, one entry per CDR3 protein. The sample holds approximately 680,000 distinct CDR3 sequences, 25% seen once. Material for sequencing was naive CD8+ T cells from blood, with Jurkat cell RNA spiked in. These receptors came from a human donor in good health. Some libraries in this study had Jurkat cell RNA spiked in. Both conserved end residues are part of each CDR3. D genes are given only for firm matches. Clone size is given for some rows only: seen once, a few or many times, or a class if the clone is expanded.

d_call	v_call	clone_size	j_call	cdr3_aa	cdr3_nt
TRBD2	TRBV12-3/TRBV12-4	once	TRBJ2-7	CASTQGGRGFHEQYF	TGTGCCAGCACCCAAGGAGGGAGGGGCTTCCACGAGCAGTACTTC
.	TRBV20-1	few	TRBJ1-3	CSARGQIGNTIYF	TGCAGTGCTCGAGGACAGATTGGAAACACCATATATTTT
.	TRBV15	few	TRBJ1-1	CATSRDVRYVREDTEAFF	TGTGCCACCAGCAGAGATGTACGCTACGTCCGGGAAGACACTGAAGCTTTCTTT
TRBD1	TRBV5-1	.	TRBJ1-1	CASSLVRGQGLYTEAFF	TGCGCCAGCAGCTTGGTACGGGGACAGGGTCTGTACACTGAAGCTTTCTTT
TRBD2	TRBV6-2/TRBV6-3	.	TRBJ2-7	CASSLYTSDYEQYF	TGTGCCAGCAGCTTGTACACTAGCGACTACGAGCAGTACTTC
TRBD1	TRBV9	.	TRBJ1-2	CASSAGQGANYGYTF	TGTGCCAGCAGCGCGGGACAGGGGGCTAACTATGGCTACACCTTC
.	TRBV6-2/TRBV6-3	.	TRBJ2-7	CASSYDLGVHEQYF	TGTGCCAGCAGTTACGATTTGGGCGTCCACGAGCAGTACTTC
TRBD1	TRBV28	.	TRBJ2-7	CASSPPQYRDSLGAEPYF	TGTGCCAGCAGTCCCCCACAATACCGGGACAGTCTGGGGGCCGAGCCGTACTTC
.	TRBV28	many	TRBJ1-6	CASSLEIGFDSPLHF	TGTGCCAGCAGTTTAGAAATCGGGTTTGATTCACCCCTCCACTTT
TRBD2	TRBV19	.	TRBJ2-5	CAGSTRLAGGPGETQYF	TGTGCCGGTAGTACCCGACTAGCGGGAGGGCCTGGGGAGACCCAGTACTTC
TRBD1	TRBV5-1	few	TRBJ2-1	CASSYGQGDEQFF	TGCGCCAGCAGTTACGGACAGGGAGATGAGCAGTTCTTC
.	TRBV27	few	TRBJ2-7	CASSFTGVYEQYF	TGTGCCAGCAGTTTTACGGGAGTCTACGAGCAGTACTTC
TRBD1	TRBV3-1	many	TRBJ1-1	CASSPPGQENTEAFF	TGTGCCAGCAGCCCCCCCGGACAGGAGAACACTGAAGCTTTCTTT
TRBD2	TRBV27	.	TRBJ2-1	CASSLAGGLPYNEQFF	TGTGCCAGCAGTTTGGCGGGAGGGTTGCCCTACAATGAGCAGTTCTTC
.	TRBV4-3	many	TRBJ1-5	CASSQSRNQPQHF	TGCGCCAGCAGCCAGAGCAGAAATCAGCCCCAGCATTTT
.	TRBV7-9	many	TRBJ2-1	CASSFGGSYNEQFF	TGTGCCAGCAGTTTCGGGGGCTCCTACAATGAGCAGTTCTTC
.	TRBV4-1	few	TRBJ2-6	CASSNGHRSGANVLTF	TGCGCCAGCAGCAACGGACACCGCTCTGGGGCCAACGTCCTGACTTTC
.	TRBV5-3	few	TRBJ1-1	CASSLAEVNTEAFF	TGTGCCAGCAGCTTAGCAGAAGTTAACACTGAAGCTTTCTTT